Listed here is a single T cell receptor (beta chain). What it recognizes is unknown. The data derive from a study of T cell repertoires in cytomegalovirus infection. Via MiXCR, TCRdb re-called the reads, giving one row per CDR3 protein. The repertoire has about a million distinct CDR3 sequences, around 30% of them found once; the top ten carry roughly 13%. V was pared by 0 bases and J by 7 bases, with 5 bases of the junction left unmatched. The CDR3 loop spans 14 amino acids. CDR1 is WNHNN, CDR2 SYGVQD, per germline (reference sequence). Sequenced material: cultured CD8+ T cells from PBMCs, taken from culture after CMV antigen stimulation. This receptor was obtained from a human donor in good health (CMV status not recorded). Some clones in this sample may be carry-over from other donors' samples. The chain is built from TRBV10-1 and TRBJ1-2; 7 nucleotides line up with TRBD1. The CDR3: CASSESSAGGGYTF. In nucleotides, the CDR3 is TGCGCCAGCAGTGAGTCGAGCGCAGGGGGTGGCTACACCTTC.